This T cell receptor (beta chain) stems from a study of TIL therapy for anti-PD-1-resistant metastatic lung cancer. Sequencing used immunoSEQ v3. Sequencing used immunoSEQ multiplex PCR; TCRdb keeps in-frame clones, though not all of them. The data show over 25,000 clones, with 55% to 80% seen just once and 6.5% to 8% held by the top ten. Documented time point: pre-treatment sample, taken before nivolumab and TIL therapy. Most excised metastases sampled were pleural nodules or supraclavicular lymph nodes. CDR1 and CDR2 from the germline V gene are SGHDT and YYEEEE. V was clipped by 0 bases and J by 1 base, with 2 bases between them. CDR3 length: 12 amino acids.

The source material was tumor tissue, sampled at baseline. The chain uses TRBV5-6 and TRBJ2-7; D not resolved. The clonotype was recovered from a person aged 30 to 80 with non-small cell lung cancer. Here the CDR3 DNA reads TGTGCCAGCAGCTTGGCATCCTACGAGCAGTACTTC. Encoded protein: CASSLASYEQYF.